One and the same sample provided the 15 T cell receptor beta chains below, sequenced in a study of blood T cell repertoires in COVID-19. Measured with immunoSEQ multiplex PCR; TCRdb has only the in-frame clones, and not every one. The data show fewer than 150,000 clones, 86% seen once. The sequencing sample was made of peripheral blood. These receptors all come from a man in his 70s who had recovered from COVID-19.

The chain employs TRBV5-6 and TRBJ1-1, with no clear D. Germline V gene data show CDR1 as SGHDT and CDR2 as YYEEEE. This CDR3 has 14 amino acids. Trimming pared 1 base from V and 2 bases from J, leaving 9 bases between. DNA for the CDR3: TGTGCCAGCAGCTTGACTTCCTATAACACTGAAGCTTTCTTT. Its translation is CASSLTSYNTEAFF.

This clone came up a few times. The chain is built from TRBV18 and TRBJ2-7; D remains unclear. Trimming pared 0 bases from V and 2 bases from J, leaving 8 bases between. Germline V gene lookup returns CDR1 KGHSH and CDR2 LQKENI. This CDR3 contains 14 residues. The CDR3 reads CASSPPNRPYEQYF. The CDR3 nucleotides read TGTGCCAGCTCACCACCGAACAGACCCTACGAGCAGTACTTC.

This clone occurred once. The V gene is TRBV7-9, the J gene TRBJ1-2; D may be TRBD1 (5 bases). Germline V CDR1 and CDR2: SEHNR, FQNEAQ (reference sequence). This CDR3 is built from 14 residues. Trimming cost V 3 bases and J 6 bases, with 14 bases left between them. The CDR3 DNA reads as TGTGCCAGCAGCTTTGACAGCGTTGGCCATGGCTACACCTTC. Amino acids: CASSFDSVGHGYTF.

The CDR3: CASSVRQGAGTEAFF. In DNA, the CDR3 is TGTGCCAGCAGCGTAAGACAGGGGGCGGGCACTGAAGCTTTCTTT. The V and J genes are TRBV7-2 and TRBJ1-1; 10 bases match TRBD1. V was clipped by 5 bases and J by 4 bases; unmatched bases: 7. The germline V gene has CDR1 SGHTA and CDR2 FQGNSA. There are 15 residues in the CDR3.

The CDR3 sequence: CASSYDGTRVSPLHF. The CDR3 nucleotides read TGTGCCAGCAGTTACGACGGGACAAGAGTTTCACCCCTCCACTTT. This chain links TRBV6-5 with TRBJ1-6; the D gene is possibly TRBD1 (6 bases). The CDR3 length is 15 residues. Germline assignment: CDR1 MNHEY and CDR2 SVGAGI. V shed 2 bases and J shed 9 bases, with 14 bases lying between them.

This clone was observed once. The chain has TRBV11-2 and TRBJ1-2; TRBD1 matches at 7 bases. Germline V gives CDR1 SGHAT, CDR2 FQNNGV. CDR3 length equals 14 residues. Trimming removed 5 bases from V and 4 bases from J; junction bases left unmatched: 7. This CDR3 is CASSPRTGIYGYTF. As DNA, the CDR3 is TGTGCCAGCAGCCCCCGGACAGGAATCTATGGCTACACCTTC.

This chain connects TRBV27 to TRBJ2-7; 7 bases are shared with TRBD2. V gave up 1 base and J gave up 0 bases; unmatched junction bases: 9. The CDR3 is 17 amino acids. Germline assignment: CDR1 MNHEY and CDR2 SMNVEV (reference sequence). CDR3 loop: CASSLFYASGISYEQYF. DNA of the CDR3: TGTGCCAGCAGTTTATTTTACGCTAGCGGAATCTCCTACGAGCAGTACTTC.

The chain is built from TRBV11-2 and TRBJ2-7; 13 bases line up with TRBD2. Germline CDR1 reads SGHAT; CDR2 reads FQNNGV. The CDR3 length is 18 residues. Losses at the gene ends were 4 bases for V and 4 bases for J; bases not matched to a gene: 13. The CDR3 coding sequence is TGTGCCAGCAGCTCAACCAGGACTAGCGGGAGTTGGTTGTACGAGCAGTACTTC. Its protein is CASSSTRTSGSWLYEQYF.

In DNA form, the CDR3 reads TGTGCCAGCAGCCAAAGAGGGGGCGCATACACTGAAGCTTTCTTT. This codes for CASSQRGGAYTEAFF. The gene calls are TRBV3-1 (or the pseudogene TRBV3-2) and TRBJ1-1; TRBD1 matches 7 bases. The CDR3 is 15 residues long. Per the germline V gene, CDR1 is LGHDT and CDR2 is YNNKEL (reference sequence). The ends lost 2 bases at V and 3 bases at J; junction bases unmatched: 6.

This clone was observed a few times. The chain has TRBV29-1 and TRBJ1-2; D gene unclear. Germline V gene lookup returns CDR1 SQVTM and CDR2 ANQGSEA. The CDR3 extends over 13 amino acids. The V end lost 6 bases, the J end lost 6 bases, and 17 bases lay between the germline ends. Written as DNA, the CDR3 is TGCAGCGTCGGCCAGAGGCTTAAGGATGGCTACACCTTC. This codes for CSVGQRLKDGYTF. The full variable domain, its missing parts supplied by reference TRBV29-1 and TRBJ1-2, is SAVISQKPSRDICQRGTSLTIQCQVDSQVTMMFWYRQQPGQSLTLIATANQGSEATYESGFVIDKFPISRPNLTFSTLTVSNMSPEDSSIYLCSVGQRLKDGYTFGSGTRLTVV.

This clone has only a few counts. The chain recombines TRBV30 with TRBJ2-7; 8 bases match TRBD2. J lost 0 bases, V lost 0 bases, and 4 bases had no gene match. The CDR3 is 15 amino acids. CDR1 is GTSNPN and CDR2 is SVGIG in the germline V gene (reference sequence). The CDR3 nucleotides are TGTGCCTGGAGTGTATTCGGGAGGGGCTCCTACGAGCAGTACTTC. Translation gives CAWSVFGRGSYEQYF. Using reference TRBV30 and TRBJ2-7 for the parts outside the CDR3, the full variable domain is SQTIHQWPATLVQPVGSPLSLECTVEGTSNPNLYWYRQAAGRGLQLLFYSVGIGQISSEVPQNLSASRPQDRQFILSSKKLLLSDSGFYLCAWSVFGRGSYEQYFGPGTRLTVT.

The gene calls are TRBV30 and TRBJ2-2; D not certain. The CDR3 loop spans 12 amino acids. The V end was cut by 0 bases, the J end by 5 bases, with 4 bases between. CDR1 is GTSNPN, CDR2 SVGIG, per germline (reference sequence). The DNA of the CDR3 is TGTGCCTGGAGTGTAGCAACCGGGGAGCTGTTTTTT. Translation gives CAWSVATGELFF.

This clone has only one observation. V usage is TRBV11-3 and J usage is TRBJ2-3; TRBD2 matches at 13 bases. This CDR3 has 16 residues. The V and J ends lost 4 bases and 3 bases, in that order; junction bases with no gene match: 4. Germline V gene lookup returns CDR1 SGHNT and CDR2 YENEEA. CDR3 nucleotides: TGTGCCAGCAGCTATGGGACTAGCGGGATTACAGATACGCAGTATTTT. It encodes CASSYGTSGITDTQYF.

V and J are TRBV5-1 and TRBJ2-1; TRBD2 matches at 13 bases. In germline, CDR1 is SGHRS, CDR2 YFSETQ. The CDR3 is made up of 19 amino acids. After removal of 5 bases from V and 10 bases from J, the junction contained 21 bases not matched to a gene. The CDR3 bases are TGCGCCAGCAGTAGGACGGGACTAGCGGGACCGGGGTCGGCAGAAGAGCAGTTCTTC. It yields the protein CASSRTGLAGPGSAEEQFF.

The gene calls are TRBV2 and TRBJ2-7; 7 bases map to TRBD1. The CDR3 has 14 amino acids. Germline lookup yields CDR1 SNHLY and CDR2 FYNNEI. J lost 1 base, V lost 6 bases, and 6 bases had no gene match. The CDR3 DNA sequence: TGTGCCAGCAGAAAGTGGGACAGTTCCTACGAGCAGTACTTC. The encoded protein is CASRKWDSSYEQYF. The full variable domain, with the rest looked up from reference TRBV2 and TRBJ2-7, is EPEVTQTPSHQVTQMGQEVILRCVPISNHLYFYWYRQILGQKVEFLVSFYNNEISEKSEIFDDQFSVERPDGSNFTLKIRSTKLEDSAMYFCASRKWDSSYEQYFGPGTRLTVT.